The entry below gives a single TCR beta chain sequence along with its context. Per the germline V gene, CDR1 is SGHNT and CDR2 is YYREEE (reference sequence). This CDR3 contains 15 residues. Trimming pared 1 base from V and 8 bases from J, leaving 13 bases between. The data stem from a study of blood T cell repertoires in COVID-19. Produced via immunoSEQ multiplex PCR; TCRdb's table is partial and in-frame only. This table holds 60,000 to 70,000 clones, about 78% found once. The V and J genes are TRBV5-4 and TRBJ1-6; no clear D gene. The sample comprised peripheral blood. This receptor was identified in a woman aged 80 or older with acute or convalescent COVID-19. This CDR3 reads CASSLSHLGDSPLHF. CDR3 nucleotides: TGTGCCAGCAGCTTGTCCCACCTCGGGGATTCACCCCTCCACTTT.